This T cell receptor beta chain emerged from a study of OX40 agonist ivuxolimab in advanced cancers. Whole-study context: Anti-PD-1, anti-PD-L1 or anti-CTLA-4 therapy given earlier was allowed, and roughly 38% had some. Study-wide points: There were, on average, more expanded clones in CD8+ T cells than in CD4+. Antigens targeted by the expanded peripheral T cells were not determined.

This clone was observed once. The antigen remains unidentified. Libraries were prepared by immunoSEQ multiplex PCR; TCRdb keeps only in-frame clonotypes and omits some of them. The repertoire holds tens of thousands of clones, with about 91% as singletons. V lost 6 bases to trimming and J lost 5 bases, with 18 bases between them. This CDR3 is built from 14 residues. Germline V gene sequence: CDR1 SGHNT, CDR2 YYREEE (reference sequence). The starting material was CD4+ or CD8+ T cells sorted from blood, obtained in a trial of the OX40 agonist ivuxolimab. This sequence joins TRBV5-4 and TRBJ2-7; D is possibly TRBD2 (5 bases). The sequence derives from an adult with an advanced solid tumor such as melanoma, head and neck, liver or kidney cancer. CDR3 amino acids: CASTTRGLPNEQYF. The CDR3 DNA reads TGTGCCAGCACCACCCGGGGTCTACCTAACGAGCAGTACTTC.